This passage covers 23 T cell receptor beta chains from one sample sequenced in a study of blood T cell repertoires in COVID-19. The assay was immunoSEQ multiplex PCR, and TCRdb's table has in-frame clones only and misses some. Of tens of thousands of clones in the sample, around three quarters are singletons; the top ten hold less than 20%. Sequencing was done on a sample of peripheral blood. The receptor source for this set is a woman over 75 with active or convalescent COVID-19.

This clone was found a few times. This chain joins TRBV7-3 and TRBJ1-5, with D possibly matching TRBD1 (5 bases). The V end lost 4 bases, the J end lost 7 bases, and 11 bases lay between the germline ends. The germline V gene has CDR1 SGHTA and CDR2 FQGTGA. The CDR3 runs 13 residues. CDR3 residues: CASSSGSEQPQHF. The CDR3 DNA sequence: TGTGCCAGCAGCTCAGGGTCGGAGCAGCCCCAGCATTTT. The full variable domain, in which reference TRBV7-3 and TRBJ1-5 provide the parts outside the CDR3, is GAGVSQTPSNKVTEKGKYVELRCDPISGHTALYWYRQSLGQGPEFLIYFQGTGAADDSGLPNDRFFAVRPEGSVSTLKIQRTERGDSAVYLCASSSGSEQPQHFGDGTRLSIL.

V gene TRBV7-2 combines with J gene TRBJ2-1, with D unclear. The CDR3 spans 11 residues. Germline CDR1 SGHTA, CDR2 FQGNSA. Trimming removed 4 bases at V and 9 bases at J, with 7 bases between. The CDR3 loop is CASSSRIEQFF. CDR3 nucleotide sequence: TGTGCCAGCAGCTCCCGTATTGAGCAGTTCTTC.

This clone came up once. The CDR3 bases are TGTGCCAGCTCACCACTACCGAGCTCCTATAATTCACCCCTCCACTTT. It yields the protein CASSPLPSSYNSPLHF. This chain connects TRBV18 to TRBJ1-6; D is undetermined. The germline CDR1 and CDR2 sequences are KGHSH and LQKENI. The CDR3 totals 16 residues. V was trimmed by 1 base and J by 0 bases, leaving 7 bases between them.

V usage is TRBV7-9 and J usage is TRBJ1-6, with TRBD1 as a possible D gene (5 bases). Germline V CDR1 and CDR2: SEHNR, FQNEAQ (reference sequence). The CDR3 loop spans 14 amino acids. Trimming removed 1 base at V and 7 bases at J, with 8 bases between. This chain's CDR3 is CASSLGDFNSPLHF. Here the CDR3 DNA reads TGTGCCAGCAGCTTAGGGGACTTCAATTCACCCCTCCACTTT.

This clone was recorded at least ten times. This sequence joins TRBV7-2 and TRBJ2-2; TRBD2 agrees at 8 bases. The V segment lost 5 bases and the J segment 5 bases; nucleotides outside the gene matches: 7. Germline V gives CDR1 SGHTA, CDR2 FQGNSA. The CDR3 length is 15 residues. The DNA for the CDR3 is TGTGCCAGCAGCGTCGGGACGGGAGGGACCGGGGAGCTGTTTTTT. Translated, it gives CASSVGTGGTGELFF.

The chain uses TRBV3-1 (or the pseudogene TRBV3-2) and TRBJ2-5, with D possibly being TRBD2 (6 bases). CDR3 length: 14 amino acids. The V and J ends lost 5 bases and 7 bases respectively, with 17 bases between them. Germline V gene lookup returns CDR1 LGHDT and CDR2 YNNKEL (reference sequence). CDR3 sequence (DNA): TGTGCCAGCAGCTCCCGGGACTCCCCGGGGACCCAGTACTTC. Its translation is CASSSRDSPGTQYF.

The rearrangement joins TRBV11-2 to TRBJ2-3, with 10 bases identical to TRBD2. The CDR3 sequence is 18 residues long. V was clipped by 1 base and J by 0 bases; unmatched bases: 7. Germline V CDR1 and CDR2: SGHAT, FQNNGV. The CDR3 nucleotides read TGTGCCAGCAGCTTAGGGAGGACTAGCGGCCCGAGCACAGATACGCAGTATTTT. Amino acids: CASSLGRTSGPSTDTQYF.

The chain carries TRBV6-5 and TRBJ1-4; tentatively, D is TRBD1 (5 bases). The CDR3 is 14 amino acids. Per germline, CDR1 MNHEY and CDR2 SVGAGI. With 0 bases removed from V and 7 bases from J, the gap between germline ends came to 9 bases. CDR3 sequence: CASSYSGGGEKLFF. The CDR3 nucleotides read TGTGCCAGCAGTTACTCGGGCGGGGGTGAAAAACTGTTTTTT.

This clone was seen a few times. The CDR3 nucleotides read TGTGCCAGCAGCTTGTCCCAGGATTTCCTCGTCGAAAAACTGTTTTTT. Translating gives CASSLSQDFLVEKLFF. The chain has TRBV28 and TRBJ1-4; no clear D gene. The germline V and J ends were trimmed by 6 bases and 8 bases, with 22 bases remaining between them. The CDR3 extends over 16 amino acids. The germline V gene encodes CDR1 MDHEN and CDR2 SYDVKM. The whole variable domain, remainder taken from reference TRBV28 and TRBJ1-4, is DVKVTQSSRYLVKRTGEKVFLECVQDMDHENMFWYRQDPGLGLRLIYFSYDVKMKEKGDIPEGYSVSREKKERFSLILESASTNQTSMYLCASSLSQDFLVEKLFFGSGTQLSVL.

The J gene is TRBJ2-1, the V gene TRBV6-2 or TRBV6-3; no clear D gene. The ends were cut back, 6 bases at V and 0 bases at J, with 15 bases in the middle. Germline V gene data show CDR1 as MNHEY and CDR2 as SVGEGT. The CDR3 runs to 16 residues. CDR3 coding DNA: TGTGCCAGCAGCTCTACGCCCCGGAGCTCCTACAATGAGCAGTTCTTC. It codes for CASSSTPRSSYNEQFF.

The CDR3 bases are TGCGCCAGCAGCCAAGATGTAATACAGAACAATGAGCAGTTCTTC. Its protein product is CASSQDVIQNNEQFF. V and J are TRBV4-3 and TRBJ2-1; D gene uncertain. V was clipped by 0 bases and J by 5 bases, with 11 bases between them. This CDR3 is 15 amino acids long. Germline lookup yields CDR1 LGHNA and CDR2 YSLEER.

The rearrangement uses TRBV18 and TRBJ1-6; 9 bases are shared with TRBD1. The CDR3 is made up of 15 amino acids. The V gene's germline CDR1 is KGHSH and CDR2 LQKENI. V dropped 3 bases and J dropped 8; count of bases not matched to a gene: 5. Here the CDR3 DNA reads TGTGCCAGCTCACCGGGACAGGGTGGGGATTCACCCCTCCACTTT. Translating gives CASSPGQGGDSPLHF.

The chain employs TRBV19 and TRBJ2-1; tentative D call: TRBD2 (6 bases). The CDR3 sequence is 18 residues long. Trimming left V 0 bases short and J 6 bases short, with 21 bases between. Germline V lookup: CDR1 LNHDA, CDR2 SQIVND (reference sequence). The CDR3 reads CASSIDPMGGILRNEQFF. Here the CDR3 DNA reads TGTGCCAGTAGTATAGATCCCATGGGGGGAATCCTACGCAATGAGCAGTTCTTC.

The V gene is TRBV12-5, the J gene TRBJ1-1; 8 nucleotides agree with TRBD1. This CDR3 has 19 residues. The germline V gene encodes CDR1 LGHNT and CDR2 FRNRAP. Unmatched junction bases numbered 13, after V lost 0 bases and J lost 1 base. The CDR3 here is CASGLVRVDREGKNTEAFF. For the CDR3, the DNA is TGTGCTAGTGGTTTGGTACGAGTGGACAGGGAGGGGAAGAACACTGAAGCTTTCTTT.

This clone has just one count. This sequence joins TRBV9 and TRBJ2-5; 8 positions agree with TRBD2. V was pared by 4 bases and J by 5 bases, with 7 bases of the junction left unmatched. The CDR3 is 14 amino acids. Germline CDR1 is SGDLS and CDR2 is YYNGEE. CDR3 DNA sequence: TGTGCCAGCAGCCTCGGACTAGCTGTCGAGACCCAGTACTTC. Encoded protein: CASSLGLAVETQYF.

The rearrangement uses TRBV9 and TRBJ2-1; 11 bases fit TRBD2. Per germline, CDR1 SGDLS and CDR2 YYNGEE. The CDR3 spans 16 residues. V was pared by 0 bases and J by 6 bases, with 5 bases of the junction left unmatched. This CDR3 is CASSVAPSGGFNEQFF. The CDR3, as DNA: TGTGCCAGCAGCGTAGCCCCTAGCGGGGGGTTCAATGAGCAGTTCTTC.

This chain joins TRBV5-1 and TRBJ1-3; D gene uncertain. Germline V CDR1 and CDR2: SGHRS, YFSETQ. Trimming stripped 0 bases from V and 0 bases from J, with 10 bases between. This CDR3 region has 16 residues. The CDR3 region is CASSLGLVFSGNTIYF. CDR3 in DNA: TGCGCCAGCAGCTTGGGACTGGTCTTCTCTGGAAACACCATATATTTT. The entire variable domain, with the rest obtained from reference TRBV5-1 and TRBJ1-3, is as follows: KAGVTQTPRYLIKTRGQQVTLSCSPISGHRSVSWYQQTPGQGLQFLFEYFSETQRNKGNFPGRFSGRQFSNSRSEMNVSTLELGDSALYLCASSLGLVFSGNTIYFGEGSWLTVV.

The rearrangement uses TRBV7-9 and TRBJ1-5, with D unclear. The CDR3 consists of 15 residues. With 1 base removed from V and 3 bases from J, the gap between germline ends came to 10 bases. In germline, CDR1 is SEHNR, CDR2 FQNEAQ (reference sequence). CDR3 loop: CASSLGGNPNQPQHF. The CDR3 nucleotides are TGTGCCAGCAGCTTAGGCGGGAACCCCAATCAGCCCCAGCATTTT.

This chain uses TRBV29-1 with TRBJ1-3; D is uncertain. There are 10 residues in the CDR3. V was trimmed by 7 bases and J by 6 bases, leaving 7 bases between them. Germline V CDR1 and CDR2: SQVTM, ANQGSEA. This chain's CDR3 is CSAGENTIYF. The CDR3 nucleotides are TGCAGCGCAGGAGAAAACACCATATATTTT.

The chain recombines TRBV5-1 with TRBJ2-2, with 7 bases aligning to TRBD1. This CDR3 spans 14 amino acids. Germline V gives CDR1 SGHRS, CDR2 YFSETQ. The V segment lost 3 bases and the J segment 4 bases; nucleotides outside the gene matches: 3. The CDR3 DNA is TGCGCCAGCAGCTCGACAGGGACCACCGGGGAGCTGTTTTTT. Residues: CASSSTGTTGELFF.

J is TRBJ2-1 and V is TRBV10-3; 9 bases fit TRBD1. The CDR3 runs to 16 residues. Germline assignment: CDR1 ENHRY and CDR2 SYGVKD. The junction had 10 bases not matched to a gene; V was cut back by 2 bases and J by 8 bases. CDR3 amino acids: CAISETQPGQGDEQFF. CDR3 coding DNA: TGTGCCATCAGTGAGACACAACCGGGACAGGGAGATGAGCAGTTCTTC.

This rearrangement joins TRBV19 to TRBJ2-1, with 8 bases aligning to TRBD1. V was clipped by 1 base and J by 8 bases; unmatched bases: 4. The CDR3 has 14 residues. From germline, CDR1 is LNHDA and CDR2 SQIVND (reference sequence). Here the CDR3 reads CASSIAATGDEQFF. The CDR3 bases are TGTGCCAGTAGTATAGCCGCGACAGGGGATGAGCAGTTCTTC.

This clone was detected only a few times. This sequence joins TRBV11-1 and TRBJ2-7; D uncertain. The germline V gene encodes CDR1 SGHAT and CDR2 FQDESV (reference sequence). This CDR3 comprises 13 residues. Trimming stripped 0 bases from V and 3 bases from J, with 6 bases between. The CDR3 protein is CASSLAVSYEQYF. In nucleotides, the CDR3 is TGTGCCAGCAGCTTAGCCGTCAGCTACGAGCAGTACTTC.